This record concerns one T cell receptor beta chain sequence. How the authors handled the data: Nucleated cell number was recorded as an estimate derived from reference gene primer amplification. Assay: immunoSEQ multiplex PCR; the TCRdb copy retains only in-frame clones and omits some. That table is the source of V, J and clone size, and D and trimming were worked out from the DNA. The sample carries just over 350,000 clones, roughly 90% recorded once. This sample is drawn from a study of blood T cell repertoires in COVID-19. Study-wide background: The analysed material was cDNA or gDNA that came from T cells, B-cell-depleted T cells, or PBMCs.

The study recruited people aged about 18 to 90 years across approximately 24 US areas. Donors in Cohort 3 counted as recovered after two negative PCRs, clearance, or symptom resolution. The TCR comes from a woman under 40 who had recovered from COVID-19. Source material: PBMCs or T cells enriched from blood (not recorded which).

CDR3 nucleotide sequence: TGTGCCAGTGATGGGGGGAGCAATGAGCAGTTCTTC. It codes for CASDGGSNEQFF. The V gene is TRBV19, the J gene TRBJ2-1; possibly TRBD2 for D (6 bases). V dropped 8 bases and J dropped 6 bases, with 11 bases sitting between them. The CDR3 loop spans 12 amino acids. Looked up from germline, CDR1 is LNHDA and CDR2 is SQIVND (reference sequence).